One sample yielded the 19 T cell receptor beta chains listed below, sequenced in a study of blood T cells in healthy people across ages. With a J-beta primer mix and a sample-barcoded 5' primer, a second PCR ran roughly 6 to 11 cycles. TCRdb re-called the 5' RACE reads through MiXCR, storing one row per CDR3 protein. This sample has some 550,000 distinct CDR3 sequences; around half occur once, and the top ten carry just under 25%. Sequencing input: blood. These receptors were obtained from a man older than 75 in good health.

This clonotype was counted between two and nine times. The rearrangement uses TRBV5-1 and TRBJ2-3; 7 bases are shared with TRBD2. Germline lookup yields CDR1 SGHRS and CDR2 YFSETQ. V shed 3 bases, J shed 2 bases, and the junction held 6 bases outside the gene matches. There are 15 residues in the CDR3. The CDR3: CASSSGGRPTDTQYF. DNA of the CDR3: TGCGCCAGCAGCTCGGGGGGTCGACCCACAGATACGCAGTATTTT.

Only a few counts were recorded for this clonotype. This chain uses TRBV27 with TRBJ2-3; TRBD1 is a possible D gene (5 bases). This CDR3 spans 15 amino acids. Germline CDR1 and CDR2: MNHEY and SMNVEV (reference sequence). V lost 5 bases, J lost 6 bases, and 18 bases lay in between. The CDR3 reads CASSQAQGRLDTQYF. The CDR3 bases are TGTGCCAGCAGTCAAGCGCAGGGTCGACTTGATACGCAGTATTTT.

The chain links TRBV11-3 to TRBJ1-2; TRBD1 aligns across 9 bases. The germline V gene has CDR1 SGHNT and CDR2 YENEEA. The CDR3 has 13 amino acids. Trimming cost V 5 bases and J 8 bases; bases outside gene matches: 6. The CDR3 region has the DNA TGTGCCAGCAGCCGGGGACAGGGTAACGGCTACACCTTC. Protein product: CASSRGQGNGYTF.

V gene TRBV5-1 combines with J gene TRBJ1-1, with 7 bases fitting TRBD1. Per germline, CDR1 SGHRS and CDR2 YFSETQ. V dropped 1 base and J dropped 3; count of bases not matched to a gene: 3. The CDR3 runs 14 residues. DNA of the CDR3: TGCGCCAGCAGCTTGATCAGGGGGTACACTGAAGCTTTCTTT. It translates to CASSLIRGYTEAFF.

V and J are TRBV7-3 and TRBJ2-3, with 11 bases identical to TRBD2. Germline CDR1 reads SGHTA; CDR2 reads FQGTGA. There are 16 residues in the CDR3. The junction had 10 bases not matched to a gene; V was cut back by 10 bases and J by 1 base. The CDR3 region has the DNA TGTGCCACTCCGAGGACTAGCGGGCGTGGCACAGATACGCAGTATTTT. Translating gives CATPRTSGRGTDTQYF.

The V call is TRBV10-3, the J call TRBJ1-2; D unresolved. This CDR3 is 16 amino acids long. Germline loops: CDR1 ENHRY, CDR2 SYGVKD. The V end lost 2 bases, the J end lost 4 bases, and 17 bases lay between the germline ends. In DNA form, the CDR3 reads TGTGCCATCAGTGAGCGCGAGGCCTCGGATCCCTATGGCTACACCTTC. Translated, it gives CAISEREASDPYGYTF.

This clonotype was seen only a few times. V and J are TRBV9 and TRBJ1-1, with D maybe TRBD1 (5 bases). The V end was cut by 4 bases, the J end by 3 bases, with 19 bases between. The CDR3 has 16 amino acids. Germline loops: CDR1 SGDLS, CDR2 YYNGEE. This CDR3 is CASSPGQTVGDTEAFF. In DNA, the CDR3 is TGTGCCAGCAGCCCAGGACAAACCGTAGGGGACACTGAAGCTTTCTTT.

This clonotype was counted at least ten times. The gene calls are TRBV6-5 and TRBJ2-6, with no clear D. CDR3 length: 18 residues. Trimming pared 2 bases from V and 0 bases from J, leaving 14 bases between. Germline V gene data show CDR1 as MNHEY and CDR2 as SVGAGI. The chain's CDR3 is CASSYDKSIFSGANVLTF. CDR3 DNA sequence: TGTGCCAGCAGTTACGATAAGAGTATTTTCTCTGGGGCCAACGTCCTGACTTTC.

As concerns this clonotype: Being one base from a much bigger clone, this may be a read error. The chain couples TRBV20-1 to TRBJ2-4, with D perhaps being TRBD1 or TRBD2 (7 bases each). The J call is uncertain, as TRBJ2-7 better fits the DNA end. The CDR3 has 14 amino acids. Germline V CDR1 and CDR2: DFQATT, SNEGSKA (reference sequence). The CDR3 sequence is CSARGGLPRCEQYF. In DNA, the CDR3 is TGCAGTGCCAGGGGGGGGCTCCCAAGGTGCGAGCAGTACTTC.

The CDR3 loop reads CASGRAGNTIYF. CDR3 in DNA: TGTGCCAGCGGGAGGGCTGGAAACACCATATATTTT. The chain carries TRBV6-5 and TRBJ1-3; D is ambiguous. The CDR3 is made up of 12 amino acids. V was clipped by 8 bases and J by 2 bases, with 7 bases between them. CDR1 MNHEY and CDR2 SVGAGI come from the germline V gene.

In DNA, the CDR3 is TGTGTCAGCAGCGCCCGGACAGGGACTGGAAACACCATATATTTT. Its protein product is CVSSARTGTGNTIYF. V is TRBV21-1 and J is TRBJ1-3; TRBD1, the table's D call, was not compared with the DNA. TRBV21-1 is designated a pseudogene. The CDR3 loop spans 15 amino acids.

The chain carries TRBV5-1 and TRBJ1-2, with D hard to call. This CDR3 region has 15 residues. V lost 0 bases to trimming and J lost 4 bases, with 13 bases between them. CDR1 is SGHRS and CDR2 is YFSETQ in the germline V gene. The chain's CDR3 is CASSLALGEGYGYTF. CDR3 nucleotide sequence: TGCGCCAGCAGCTTGGCCCTAGGCGAAGGCTATGGCTACACCTTC.

The chain combines TRBV5-1 with TRBJ2-7, with 10 bases fitting TRBD2. Germline values: CDR1 SGHRS, CDR2 YFSETQ. The CDR3 is 16 amino acids. The trim removed 1 base at V and 0 bases at J, leaving 4 bases unmatched. The CDR3 region is CASSLTSGISSYEQYF. CDR3 DNA: TGCGCCAGCAGCTTGACTAGCGGGATAAGCTCCTACGAGCAGTACTTC.

This clonotype turned up a few times. The J gene is TRBJ1-2, the V gene TRBV6-4; D unclear. Germline V gene data show CDR1 as MRHNA and CDR2 as SNTAGT. V was shortened by 4 bases and J by 2 bases, with 11 bases between the two germline ends. The CDR3 length is 14 residues. CDR3 in amino acids: CASSAGLNNYGYTF. CDR3 nucleotides: TGTGCCAGCAGTGCCGGGCTGAACAACTATGGCTACACCTTC.

This sequence joins TRBV6-6 and TRBJ2-1; the match to TRBD2 covers 11 bases. J was trimmed by 8 bases and V by 5 bases; bases with no gene match: 11. CDR1 and CDR2 (germline): MNHNY, SVGAGI (reference sequence). This CDR3 contains 16 residues. The DNA of the CDR3 is TGTGCCAGCAGTGCCCCGACTAGCGGGGAGTTCGATGAGCAGTTCTTC. Encoded protein: CASSAPTSGEFDEQFF.

V gene TRBV2 combines with J gene TRBJ1-1; tentative D call: TRBD1 (6 bases). Trimming pared 6 bases from V and 3 bases from J, leaving 17 bases between. The V gene's germline CDR1 is SNHLY and CDR2 FYNNEI. The CDR3 totals 15 residues. CDR3 sequence: CASRGRGGRDTEAFF. CDR3 bases: TGTGCCAGCAGGGGAAGAGGGGGTAGGGACACTGAAGCTTTCTTT. The whole variable domain, filled in from reference TRBV2 and TRBJ1-1, reads EPEVTQTPSHQVTQMGQEVILRCVPISNHLYFYWYRQILGQKVEFLVSFYNNEISEKSEIFDDQFSVERPDGSNFTLKIRSTKLEDSAMYFCASRGRGGRDTEAFFGQGTRLTVV.

This clonotype was observed a handful of times. The J gene is TRBJ2-1, the V gene TRBV4-1; 9 bases fit TRBD1. CDR1 MGHRA and CDR2 YSYEKL come from the germline V gene. This CDR3 region has 14 residues. V was clipped by 3 bases and J by 5 bases; unmatched bases: 2. DNA of the CDR3: TGCGCCAGCAGCCATGGGACAGGGAACAATGAGCAGTTCTTC. Translating gives CASSHGTGNNEQFF.

On this clonotype: The junction departs from germline at one end; a sequencing error may be responsible. The gene calls are TRBV7-9 and TRBJ2-5; no reliable D call. The length of the CDR3 is 12 residues. The germline V gene encodes CDR1 SEHNR and CDR2 FQNEAQ (reference sequence). The CDR3 is CSSSQIGETQYF. CDR3 sequence (DNA): TGTTCCAGCAGCCAGATAGGGGAGACCCAGTACTTC.

The V call is TRBV27, the J call TRBJ2-3, with D uncertain. Trimming took off 4 bases at V and 3 bases at J, with 14 bases between the two ends. CDR1 is MNHEY and CDR2 is SMNVEV in the germline V gene (reference sequence). This CDR3 is 15 amino acids long. In DNA form, the CDR3 reads TGTGCCAGCAGTTCGTTCGGCCGTGGGACAGATACGCAGTATTTT. Translation gives CASSSFGRGTDTQYF.